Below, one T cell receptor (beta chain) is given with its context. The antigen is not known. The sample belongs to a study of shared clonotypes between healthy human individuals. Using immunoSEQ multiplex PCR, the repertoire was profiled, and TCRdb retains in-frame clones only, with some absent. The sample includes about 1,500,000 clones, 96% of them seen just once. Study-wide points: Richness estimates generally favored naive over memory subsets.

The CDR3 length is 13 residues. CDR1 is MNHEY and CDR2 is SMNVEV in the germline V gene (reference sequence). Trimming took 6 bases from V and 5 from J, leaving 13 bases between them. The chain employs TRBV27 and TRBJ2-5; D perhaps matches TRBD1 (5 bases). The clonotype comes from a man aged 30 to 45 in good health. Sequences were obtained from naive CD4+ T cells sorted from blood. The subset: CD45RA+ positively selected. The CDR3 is CASRQTKGETQYF. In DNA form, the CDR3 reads TGTGCCAGCAGGCAAACTAAGGGGGAGACCCAGTACTTC.